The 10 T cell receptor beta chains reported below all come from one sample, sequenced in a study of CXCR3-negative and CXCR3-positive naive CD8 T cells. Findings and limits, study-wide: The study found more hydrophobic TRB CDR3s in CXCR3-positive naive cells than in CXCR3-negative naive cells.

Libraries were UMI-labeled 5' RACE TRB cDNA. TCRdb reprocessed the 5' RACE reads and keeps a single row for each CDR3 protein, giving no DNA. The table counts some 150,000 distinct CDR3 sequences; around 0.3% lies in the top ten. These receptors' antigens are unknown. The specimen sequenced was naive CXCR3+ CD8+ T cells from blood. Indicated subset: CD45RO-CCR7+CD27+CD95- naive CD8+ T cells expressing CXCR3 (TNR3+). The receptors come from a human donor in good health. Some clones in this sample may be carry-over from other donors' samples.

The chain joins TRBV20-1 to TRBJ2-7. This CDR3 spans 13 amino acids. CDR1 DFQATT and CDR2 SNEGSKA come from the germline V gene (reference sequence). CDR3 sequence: CSARDVPHYEQYF.

The chain's CDR3 is CASSGNGPDTEAFF. V and J are TRBV13 and TRBJ1-1. Germline CDR1 and CDR2: PRHDT and FYEKMQ (reference sequence). This CDR3 is built from 14 residues.

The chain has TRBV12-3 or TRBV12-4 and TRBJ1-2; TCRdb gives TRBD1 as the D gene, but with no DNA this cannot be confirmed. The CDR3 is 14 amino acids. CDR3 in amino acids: CASSPELGGYGYTF.

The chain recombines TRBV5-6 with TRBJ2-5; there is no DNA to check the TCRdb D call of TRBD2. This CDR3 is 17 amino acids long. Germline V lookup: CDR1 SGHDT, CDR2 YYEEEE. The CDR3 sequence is CASSLAAGEEWGETQYF.

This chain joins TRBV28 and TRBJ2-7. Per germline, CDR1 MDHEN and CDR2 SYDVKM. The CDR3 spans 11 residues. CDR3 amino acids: CASSLTYEQYF.

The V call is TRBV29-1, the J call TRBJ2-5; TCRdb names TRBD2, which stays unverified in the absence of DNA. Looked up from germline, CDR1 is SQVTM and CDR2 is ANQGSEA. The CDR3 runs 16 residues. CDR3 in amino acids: CSVEGLSEDVQETQYF.

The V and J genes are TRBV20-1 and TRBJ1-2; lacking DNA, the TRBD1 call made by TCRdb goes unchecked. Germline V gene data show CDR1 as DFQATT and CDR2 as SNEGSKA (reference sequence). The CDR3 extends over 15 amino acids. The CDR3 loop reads CSARDFSGGAYGYTF.

This CDR3 reads CASTTTGQMNTEAFF. This rearrangement joins TRBV6-6 to TRBJ1-1; without DNA, the TCRdb call of TRBD1 cannot be checked. CDR1 and CDR2 from the germline V gene are MNHNY and SVGAGI (reference sequence). The CDR3 has 15 amino acids.

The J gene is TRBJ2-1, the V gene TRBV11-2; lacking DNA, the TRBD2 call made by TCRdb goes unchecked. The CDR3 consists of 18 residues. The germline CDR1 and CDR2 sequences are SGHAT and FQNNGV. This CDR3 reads CASSPTPTSGATYNEQFF.

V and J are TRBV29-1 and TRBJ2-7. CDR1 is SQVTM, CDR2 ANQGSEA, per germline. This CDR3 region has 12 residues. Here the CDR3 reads CSVVSLGYEQYF.